This note documents a single T cell receptor beta chain sequence. Profiling relied on immunoSEQ multiplex PCR, and the TCRdb table lists in-frame clones only, not all of them. The table records 170,000 or so clones, 85% to 95% of them present only once. The data are from a study of control samples from healthy donors and cancer patients. Germline CDR1 LGHNA, CDR2 YNFKEQ. After removal of 0 bases from V and 5 bases from J, the junction contained 4 bases not matched to a gene. The CDR3 has 15 residues. This receptor was taken from a woman between 40 and 50 years old in good health. The chain has TRBV4-2 and TRBJ1-2; 9 positions match TRBD1. The material sequenced was blood. The CDR3 protein is CASSQDGDRVYGYTF. The CDR3, as DNA: TGTGCCAGCAGCCAAGATGGGGACAGGGTATATGGCTACACCTTC.